This T cell receptor beta chain was recorded in a study of radiotherapy plus CTLA-4 blockade in lung cancer. About this clone itself: Its antigen is currently unknown.

Study-wide points: Radiotherapy plus ipilimumab was followed by expansion in blood of tumor-derived TCR clones. How blood T cell clones changed early, along with interferon-beta, reportedly forecast response best.

Germline loops: CDR1 SGDLS, CDR2 YYNGEE. Unmatched junction bases numbered 3, after V lost 1 base and J lost 3 bases. CDR3 length: 15 residues. Libraries were prepared by immunoSEQ multiplex PCR; TCRdb keeps only in-frame clonotypes and omits some of them. The sample consists of about 91,000 clones, approximately 75% of them appearing once. The genes are TRBV9 and TRBJ2-1, with 8 bases lining up with TRBD2. The starting material was peripheral blood, obtained from a patient treated with radiotherapy plus ipilimumab. The TCR was taken from a human donor with non-small cell lung cancer that progressed on radiotherapy plus ipilimumab. The CDR3 protein is CASSVQSGSYNEQFF. The DNA for the CDR3 is TGTGCCAGCAGCGTACAAAGCGGGAGCTACAATGAGCAGTTCTTC.